This entry lists 28 T cell receptor beta chains sequenced from one sample in a study of blood T cell repertoires in COVID-19. Libraries were prepared by immunoSEQ multiplex PCR; TCRdb keeps only in-frame clonotypes and omits some of them. This table has approximately 230,000 clones, about 86% appearing once. Sequences were obtained from peripheral blood. Receptors were obtained from an older man with acute or convalescent COVID-19.

This rearrangement joins TRBV9 to TRBJ2-1, with 7 positions matching TRBD1. Unmatched junction bases numbered 12, after V lost 0 bases and J lost 6 bases. The CDR3 is 17 amino acids. In germline, CDR1 is SGDLS, CDR2 YYNGEE. CDR3 bases: TGTGCCAGCAGCGTAGCTCTTCAGGGGGTTATGGCCAATGAGCAGTTCTTC. Translation: CASSVALQGVMANEQFF.

The V call is TRBV6-2 or TRBV6-3, the J call TRBJ1-2; a weak D match, TRBD1 (5 bases). V dropped 2 bases and J dropped 3 bases, with 10 bases sitting between them. Germline V gene lookup returns CDR1 MNHEY and CDR2 SVGEGT. This CDR3 has 14 residues. The CDR3 sequence is CASSYNVRDYGYTF. In nucleotides, the CDR3 is TGTGCCAGCAGTTACAACGTCAGGGACTATGGCTACACCTTC.

This clone has only one observation. DNA of the CDR3: TGTGCCAGCAGTTTCGGGGGAAATACGCAGTATTTT. Amino acids: CASSFGGNTQYF. This chain joins TRBV12-3 or TRBV12-4 and TRBJ2-3, with a possible D match to TRBD2 (6 bases). V was pared by 3 bases and J by 7 bases, with 8 bases between. The CDR3 totals 12 residues.

The genes are TRBV19 and TRBJ2-1, with TRBD2 matching over 8 bases. From germline, CDR1 is LNHDA and CDR2 SQIVND (reference sequence). V dropped 3 bases and J dropped 10; count of bases not matched to a gene: 11. There are 15 residues in the CDR3. The CDR3 here is CASSIIAGRVEEQFF. Written as DNA, the CDR3 is TGTGCCAGTAGTATCATAGCGGGAAGGGTCGAGGAGCAGTTCTTC.

This clone was counted between two and nine times. The chain combines TRBV12-3 or TRBV12-4 with TRBJ2-5; possible D gene TRBD1, 5 bases. The CDR3 runs 12 residues. V lost 7 bases and J 9 bases, leaving 15 bases between the germline ends. CDR3: CASTLGLGAQYF. The CDR3 DNA reads TGTGCCAGCACTTTGGGTCTAGGGGCCCAGTACTTC.

The chain uses TRBV7-8 and TRBJ2-7; D not resolved. CDR1 SGHVS and CDR2 FQNEAQ come from the germline V gene. This CDR3 region has 11 residues. Trimming cost V 6 bases and J 6 bases, with 9 bases left between them. The CDR3 here is CASSLRVEQYF. DNA for the CDR3: TGTGCCAGCAGTTTAAGAGTCGAGCAGTACTTC.

The V gene is TRBV28, the J gene TRBJ2-1; 10 nucleotides agree with TRBD2. CDR3 size: 14 residues. Germline values: CDR1 MDHEN, CDR2 SYDVKM. V trimming: 6 bases; J trimming: 7 bases; junction bases outside the gene matches: 6. CDR3 loop: CASRPSGRSNEQFF. Written as DNA, the CDR3 is TGTGCCAGCAGACCTAGCGGGAGAAGTAATGAGCAGTTCTTC.

The chain recombines TRBV19 with TRBJ2-5; a possible D gene is TRBD1 (5 bases). CDR1 and CDR2 (germline): LNHDA, SQIVND (reference sequence). The V end lost 6 bases, the J end lost 2 bases, and 16 bases lay between the germline ends. The CDR3 length is 15 residues. CDR3 coding DNA: TGTGCCAGTAGCCCTTCCCAGGGTGGGCAAGAGACCCAGTACTTC. Residues: CASSPSQGGQETQYF.

The chain's CDR3 is CASSRRRATNEKLFF. CDR3 nucleotide sequence: TGTGCCAGCAGCCGGCGGAGGGCAACTAATGAAAAACTGTTTTTT. The gene calls are TRBV14 and TRBJ1-4; D uncertain. CDR3 length: 15 residues. Per the germline V gene, CDR1 is SGHDN and CDR2 is FVKESK. V was cut by 4 bases and J by 0 bases, with 9 bases left in between.

The chain uses TRBV11-1 and TRBJ2-1, with TRBD2 identical over 7 bases. V dropped 5 bases and J dropped 9; count of bases not matched to a gene: 13. The CDR3 length is 15 residues. Germline lookup yields CDR1 SGHAT and CDR2 FQDESV (reference sequence). This CDR3 reads CASSPRLARVAEQFF. In DNA, the CDR3 is TGTGCCAGCAGCCCTCGACTAGCAAGGGTCGCTGAGCAGTTCTTC.

The gene calls are TRBV19 and TRBJ2-5, with D possibly matching TRBD1 (5 bases). The V gene's germline CDR1 is LNHDA and CDR2 SQIVND (reference sequence). V lost 5 bases and J lost 1, with 8 bases in between. This CDR3 contains 13 residues. The CDR3 DNA reads as TGTGCCAGTAGTCGGACACTCCAAGAGACCCAGTACTTC. It translates to CASSRTLQETQYF. Supplemented by reference TRBV19 and TRBJ2-5, the full variable domain reads DGGITQSPKYLFRKEGQNVTLSCEQNLNHDAMYWYRQDPGQGLRLIYYSQIVNDFQKGDIAEGYSVSREKKESFPLTVTSAQKNPTAFYLCASSRTLQETQYFGPGTRLLVL.

This clone was recorded a few times. The chain uses TRBV10-3 and TRBJ1-1; TRBD1 matches 10 bases. The CDR3 has 14 amino acids. Germline-derived CDR1 and CDR2 are ENHRY and SYGVKD. Unmatched junction bases numbered 2, after V lost 2 bases and J lost 5 bases. In DNA, the CDR3 is TGTGCCATCAGTGAGGGGACAGGGGTTACTGAAGCTTTCTTT. Encoded protein: CAISEGTGVTEAFF.

This clone was observed a single time. V and J are TRBV3-1 (or the pseudogene TRBV3-2) and TRBJ2-5; TRBD2 is a possible D gene (5 bases). This CDR3 is built from 13 residues. CDR1 and CDR2 (germline): LGHDT, YNNKEL (reference sequence). Trimming took 6 bases from V and 9 from J, leaving 17 bases between them. The CDR3 protein is CASRRAKAGAQYF. The CDR3 DNA is TGTGCCAGCAGGCGGGCCAAAGCTGGGGCCCAGTACTTC.

V usage is TRBV5-1 and J usage is TRBJ1-2; 7 nucleotides line up with TRBD1. V lost 4 bases and J lost 4; bases outside the gene matches: 13. The V gene's germline CDR1 is SGHRS and CDR2 YFSETQ. The CDR3 totals 16 residues. CDR3 bases: TGCGCCAGCAGCCCTGGAAGAGGCGAGGGGGCCTATGGCTACACCTTC. Amino acid sequence: CASSPGRGEGAYGYTF.

The rearrangement joins TRBV4-2 to TRBJ2-6, with D uncertain. V lost 0 bases and J 0 bases, leaving 9 bases between the germline ends. This CDR3 has 17 amino acids. Germline loops: CDR1 LGHNA, CDR2 YNFKEQ. The CDR3 sequence is CASSQETARSGANVLTF. The CDR3 DNA sequence: TGTGCCAGCAGCCAAGAAACAGCCCGCTCTGGGGCCAACGTCCTGACTTTC.

The chain links TRBV6-2 or TRBV6-3 to TRBJ1-3; D gene uncertain. Trimming cost V 5 bases and J 0 bases, with 8 bases left between them. Germline CDR1 reads MNHEY; CDR2 reads SVGEGT. This CDR3 has 14 amino acids. In DNA form, the CDR3 reads TGTGCCAGCAGTGCAACAGTCTCTGGAAACACCATATATTTT. This codes for CASSATVSGNTIYF.

The gene calls are TRBV9 and TRBJ1-6; 9 positions agree with TRBD1. The CDR3 is 15 residues long. Germline V lookup: CDR1 SGDLS, CDR2 YYNGEE. J gave up 7 bases and V 0 bases, and 2 bases lay outside the gene matches. Written as DNA, the CDR3 is TGTGCCAGCAGCGTAGGAGGACAGGGGAATTCACCCCTCCACTTT. It yields the protein CASSVGGQGNSPLHF.

V gene TRBV27 combines with J gene TRBJ1-5; no clear D gene. V gave up 0 bases and J gave up 6 bases, with 6 bases separating them. The CDR3 length is 13 residues. Per germline, CDR1 MNHEY and CDR2 SMNVEV (reference sequence). This CDR3 is CASSLSTGQPQHF. The CDR3 DNA reads TGTGCCAGCAGTTTATCGACGGGTCAGCCCCAGCATTTT.

This rearrangement joins TRBV19 to TRBJ1-2; D possibly corresponds to TRBD1 (5 bases). The CDR3 is made up of 13 amino acids. Trimming shortened V by 4 bases and J by 2 bases, and 8 bases separated the two germline ends. Looked up from germline, CDR1 is LNHDA and CDR2 is SQIVND (reference sequence). The CDR3: CASSTDTNYGYTF. DNA for the CDR3: TGTGCCAGTAGTACGGACACCAACTATGGCTACACCTTC.

The chain carries TRBV5-4 and TRBJ2-7; 10 bases fit TRBD2. CDR1 is SGHNT and CDR2 is YYREEE in the germline V gene (reference sequence). The CDR3 loop spans 15 amino acids. Trimming at V came to 2 bases and at J to 4 bases, leaving 6 bases not matched to a gene. The CDR3: CASSFSSGSRYEQYF. Here the CDR3 DNA reads TGTGCCAGCAGCTTCTCTAGCGGGAGTAGGTACGAGCAGTACTTC.

The chain couples TRBV7-3 to TRBJ2-7; 8 bases line up with TRBD1. Germline lookup yields CDR1 SGHTA and CDR2 FQGTGA. Trimming took 2 bases from V and 2 from J; bases not matched to a gene: 14. The CDR3 spans 18 residues. The CDR3 nucleotides are TGTGCCAGCAGCTTATCCGGAATTGGGACAGGTGCGACCTACGAGCAGTACTTC. This sequence encodes CASSLSGIGTGATYEQYF.

About this clone: The sample contains more than one DNA sequence encoding this CDR3. The V and J genes are TRBV5-1 and TRBJ1-2, with 9 bases matching TRBD1. V shed 2 bases, J shed 2 bases, and the junction held 1 base outside the gene matches. Per the germline V gene, CDR1 is SGHRS and CDR2 is YFSETQ. CDR3 size: 14 residues. CDR3 sequence reads: CASSFTGGNYGYTF. The CDR3, as DNA: TGCGCCAGCAGCTTTACAGGGGGCAACTATGGCTACACCTTC. Complete variable domain (other parts from reference TRBV5-1 and TRBJ1-2): KAGVTQTPRYLIKTRGQQVTLSCSPISGHRSVSWYQQTPGQGLQFLFEYFSETQRNKGNFPGRFSGRQFSNSRSEMNVSTLELGDSALYLCASSFTGGNYGYTFGSGTRLTVV.

The rearrangement uses TRBV6-2 or TRBV6-3 and TRBJ2-7; D perhaps matches TRBD2 (6 bases). Trimming stripped 5 bases from V and 3 bases from J, with 17 bases between. The length of the CDR3 is 15 residues. Germline lookup yields CDR1 MNHEY and CDR2 SVGEGT. The CDR3 reads CASSPAMGGVYEQYF. The CDR3 DNA reads as TGTGCCAGCAGTCCAGCGATGGGGGGAGTCTACGAGCAGTACTTC.

This clone was counted a few times. The chain uses TRBV9 and TRBJ1-3; TRBD1 might be the D (5 bases). From germline, CDR1 is SGDLS and CDR2 YYNGEE. The CDR3 consists of 14 residues. The V end was cut by 6 bases, the J end by 3 bases, with 13 bases between. DNA of the CDR3: TGTGCCAGCACCAGGGAAGTAGTTGGAAACACCATATATTTT. Translated: CASTREVVGNTIYF.

This rearrangement joins TRBV27 to TRBJ2-2, with 7 positions matching TRBD2. Germline values: CDR1 MNHEY, CDR2 SMNVEV (reference sequence). The length of the CDR3 is 14 residues. J lost 6 bases, V lost 5 bases, and 6 bases had no gene match. The CDR3 region is CASSRWGGAGELFF. In nucleotides, the CDR3 is TGTGCCAGCAGTCGGTGGGGGGGGGCCGGGGAGCTGTTTTTT.

V usage is TRBV7-2 and J usage is TRBJ1-5; D might be TRBD1 (6 bases). This CDR3 region has 15 residues. Germline V CDR1 and CDR2: SGHTA, FQGNSA. V lost 1 base and J lost 5, with 12 bases in between. DNA of the CDR3: TGTGCCAGCAGCTTAGACGCAGGGGACGATCAGCCCCAGCATTTT. Protein sequence: CASSLDAGDDQPQHF.

This chain links TRBV3-1 (or the pseudogene TRBV3-2) with TRBJ1-2; D remains ambiguous. The V end lost 0 bases, the J end lost 4 bases, and 6 bases lay between the germline ends. Per germline, CDR1 LGHDT and CDR2 YNNKEL (reference sequence). The CDR3 is 13 residues long. The CDR3 DNA reads as TGTGCCAGCAGCCAAGACCCTCTCTATGGCTACACCTTC. Amino acid sequence: CASSQDPLYGYTF.

The V gene is TRBV27, the J gene TRBJ2-1; TRBD2 agrees at 9 bases. The CDR3 loop spans 15 amino acids. The J segment lost 2 bases and the V segment lost 7 bases, leaving 6 bases of the junction unmatched. Looked up from germline, CDR1 is MNHEY and CDR2 is SMNVEV (reference sequence). The CDR3 loop is CASNPSGAPYNEQFF. Here the CDR3 DNA reads TGTGCCAGCAACCCTAGCGGGGCCCCCTACAATGAGCAGTTCTTC.